This is a list of T cell receptor beta chains from one sample in a study of PD-1 blockade in classical Hodgkin lymphoma. The table came from immunoSEQ multiplex PCR; TCRdb's copy has only in-frame clones and leaves some out. Seen here are tens of thousands of clones, over 60% observed once, and the top ten hold less than 15%. The starting material was peripheral blood mononuclear cells (PBMCs), obtained before the second cycle of nivolumab. These receptors were obtained from a human donor with classical Hodgkin lymphoma. The CDR3 runs from the conserved cysteine through the conserved F or W. Fields, in order: J gene, clone size, D gene, V gene, CDR3 protein, CDR3 DNA. The D gene is left open where the match is weak. Not all rows give a size; the values are once, few, many and, for expanded clones, a class.

J gene: TRBJ1-4; clone size: .; D gene: .; V gene: TRBV27; CDR3 protein: CASSLSRGNEKLFF; CDR3 DNA: TGTGCCAGCAGTTTATCGAGGGGTAATGAAAAACTGTTTTTT
J gene: TRBJ2-7; clone size: .; D gene: TRBD2; V gene: TRBV7-9; CDR3 protein: CASSFRDSGRLTYEQYF; CDR3 DNA: TGTGCCAGCAGCTTTCGTGATAGCGGGAGACTTACCTACGAGCAGTACTTC
J gene: TRBJ2-7; clone size: .; D gene: .; V gene: TRBV6-5; CDR3 protein: CASRSPSGLDEQYF; CDR3 DNA: TGTGCCAGCAGGTCTCCCTCGGGGTTGGACGAGCAGTACTTC
J gene: TRBJ1-1; clone size: .; D gene: .; V gene: TRBV6-5; CDR3 protein: CASSVGGEAFF; CDR3 DNA: TGTGCCAGCAGTGTGGGGGGCGAAGCTTTCTTT
J gene: TRBJ2-7; clone size: few; D gene: TRBD1; V gene: TRBV6-1; CDR3 protein: CASSNRGTYEQYF; CDR3 DNA: TGTGCCAGCAGTAACAGGGGAACCTACGAGCAGTACTTC
J gene: TRBJ1-2; clone size: .; D gene: TRBD1; V gene: TRBV7-2; CDR3 protein: CASSLGPGQGNYGYTF; CDR3 DNA: TGTGCCAGCAGCTTAGGTCCGGGACAGGGAAACTATGGCTACACCTTC
J gene: TRBJ1-5; clone size: few; D gene: .; V gene: TRBV28; CDR3 protein: CASSSLQPQHF; CDR3 DNA: TGTGCCAGCAGTTCCCTGCAGCCCCAGCATTTT
J gene: TRBJ1-2; clone size: .; D gene: .; V gene: TRBV7-9; CDR3 protein: CASSFGGSGDPDYGYTF; CDR3 DNA: TGTGCCAGCAGCTTCGGGGGGTCAGGGGATCCCGACTATGGCTACACCTTC
J gene: TRBJ1-1; clone size: .; D gene: TRBD1; V gene: TRBV19; CDR3 protein: CASSIWVSGQMNTEAFF; CDR3 DNA: TGTGCCAGTAGTATATGGGTATCGGGACAGATGAACACTGAAGCTTTCTTT
J gene: TRBJ1-4; clone size: .; D gene: .; V gene: TRBV19; CDR3 protein: CASSLTPWEKLFF; CDR3 DNA: TGTGCCAGTAGTCTCACGCCCTGGGAAAAACTGTTTTTT
J gene: TRBJ2-6; clone size: .; D gene: TRBD1; V gene: TRBV7-2; CDR3 protein: CASSGTGTGSSGANVLTF; CDR3 DNA: TGTGCCAGCAGCGGTACCGGGACAGGGTCCTCTGGGGCCAACGTCCTGACTTTC
J gene: TRBJ2-7; clone size: .; D gene: .; V gene: TRBV6-5; CDR3 protein: CASKNWAYEQYF; CDR3 DNA: TGTGCCAGCAAAAATTGGGCCTACGAGCAGTACTTC
J gene: TRBJ1-1; clone size: .; D gene: .; V gene: TRBV19; CDR3 protein: CASSMGSGQNTEAFF; CDR3 DNA: TGTGCCAGTAGTATGGGGTCGGGACAGAACACTGAAGCTTTCTTT
J gene: TRBJ1-2; clone size: .; D gene: .; V gene: TRBV9; CDR3 protein: CASSGGLVPGVRGYTF; CDR3 DNA: TGTGCCAGCAGCGGGGGTCTCGTCCCTGGGGTTAGGGGCTACACCTTC
J gene: TRBJ1-5; clone size: few; D gene: .; V gene: TRBV6-5; CDR3 protein: CASSYSGRDQPQHF; CDR3 DNA: TGTGCCAGCAGTTACTCGGGGCGCGATCAGCCCCAGCATTTT
J gene: TRBJ2-5; clone size: .; D gene: TRBD2; V gene: TRBV10-1; CDR3 protein: CASSEGSGSSQETQYF; CDR3 DNA: TGCGCCAGCAGTGAGGGTAGCGGGAGCTCCCAAGAGACCCAGTACTTC
J gene: TRBJ1-3; clone size: .; D gene: .; V gene: TRBV7-8; CDR3 protein: CASSLGVGQYSGNTIYF; CDR3 DNA: TGTGCCAGCAGCTTAGGGGTAGGACAGTACTCTGGAAACACCATATATTTT
J gene: TRBJ1-4; clone size: .; D gene: .; V gene: TRBV6-5; CDR3 protein: CASRLTPATNEKLFF; CDR3 DNA: TGTGCCAGCAGACTCACACCAGCAACTAATGAAAAACTGTTTTTT
J gene: TRBJ2-7; clone size: few; D gene: .; V gene: TRBV7-2; CDR3 protein: CASSLSAGSYEQYF; CDR3 DNA: TGTGCCAGCAGCTTAAGTGCAGGATCCTACGAGCAGTACTTC
J gene: TRBJ2-7; clone size: few; D gene: TRBD2; V gene: TRBV4-2; CDR3 protein: CASSQDLAGASEQYF; CDR3 DNA: TGTGCCAGCAGCCAAGACTTAGCGGGAGCCTCCGAGCAGTACTTC
J gene: TRBJ2-7; clone size: .; D gene: .; V gene: TRBV28; CDR3 protein: CASSSWGRGLSEQYF; CDR3 DNA: TGTGCCAGCAGCTCCTGGGGCCGGGGGCTCTCCGAGCAGTACTTC
J gene: TRBJ1-5; clone size: few; D gene: .; V gene: TRBV6-6; CDR3 protein: CAVQGIDQPQHF; CDR3 DNA: TGTGCCGTCCAGGGGATTGATCAGCCCCAGCATTTT
J gene: TRBJ1-4; clone size: .; D gene: .; V gene: TRBV6-1; CDR3 protein: CASSELGLGEKLFF; CDR3 DNA: TGTGCCAGCAGTGAATTGGGTCTAGGGGAAAAACTGTTTTTT
J gene: TRBJ2-7; clone size: .; D gene: TRBD1; V gene: TRBV5-6; CDR3 protein: CASSWNRGSYEQYF; CDR3 DNA: TGTGCCAGCAGCTGGAACAGGGGGTCGTACGAGCAGTACTTC
J gene: TRBJ1-2; clone size: once; D gene: .; V gene: TRBV27; CDR3 protein: CASTPTPGDGYTF; CDR3 DNA: TGTGCCAGCACCCCTACCCCCGGAGATGGCTACACCTTC
J gene: TRBJ1-5; clone size: few; D gene: TRBD1; V gene: TRBV30; CDR3 protein: CAWSVGQGRQPQHF; CDR3 DNA: TGTGCCTGGAGTGTAGGACAGGGGCGTCAGCCCCAGCATTTT
J gene: TRBJ2-5; clone size: .; D gene: .; V gene: TRBV10-3; CDR3 protein: CAISDGATQETQYF; CDR3 DNA: TGTGCCATCAGTGACGGGGCCACCCAAGAGACCCAGTACTTC
J gene: TRBJ1-4; clone size: .; D gene: .; V gene: TRBV10-3; CDR3 protein: CAISEGSLSNEKLFF; CDR3 DNA: TGTGCCATCAGTGAGGGGAGTTTGTCTAATGAAAAACTGTTTTTT
J gene: TRBJ2-2; clone size: .; D gene: .; V gene: TRBV30; CDR3 protein: CARGLNTGELFF; CDR3 DNA: TGTGCCCGGGGACTGAACACCGGGGAGCTGTTTTTT
J gene: TRBJ1-2; clone size: .; D gene: TRBD1; V gene: TRBV29-1; CDR3 protein: CSVPPSGTELSPPYGYTF; CDR3 DNA: TGCAGCGTCCCCCCGAGTGGGACAGAGCTATCTCCTCCCTATGGCTACACCTTC
J gene: TRBJ2-7; clone size: .; D gene: TRBD2; V gene: TRBV23-1; CDR3 protein: CASSQSWSAGRDF; CDR3 DNA: TGCGCCAGCAGTCAATCGTGGTCGGCAGGGAGGGACTTC
J gene: TRBJ2-1; clone size: .; D gene: TRBD2; V gene: TRBV27; CDR3 protein: CASRLAGGPSGDNEQFF; CDR3 DNA: TGTGCCAGCCGCCTAGCGGGAGGGCCAAGCGGAGACAATGAGCAGTTCTTC
J gene: TRBJ2-1; clone size: .; D gene: TRBD2; V gene: TRBV28; CDR3 protein: CASSLPGAGGDEQFF; CDR3 DNA: TGTGCCAGCAGTTTGCCTGGAGCTGGGGGGGATGAGCAGTTCTTC
J gene: TRBJ1-1; clone size: few; D gene: .; V gene: TRBV9; CDR3 protein: CASSVAGAGTEAFF; CDR3 DNA: TGTGCCAGCAGCGTAGCAGGGGCGGGCACTGAAGCTTTCTTT
J gene: TRBJ2-7; clone size: .; D gene: .; V gene: TRBV6-5; CDR3 protein: CASSGGTPDYEQYF; CDR3 DNA: TGTGCCAGCAGTGGCGGGACACCTGATTACGAGCAGTACTTC
J gene: TRBJ2-7; clone size: .; D gene: .; V gene: TRBV18; CDR3 protein: CASSPPVGYEQYF; CDR3 DNA: TGTGCCAGCTCACCACCGGTTGGCTACGAGCAGTACTTC
J gene: TRBJ1-2; clone size: .; D gene: TRBD1; V gene: TRBV18; CDR3 protein: CASSPSDRRFDYGYTF; CDR3 DNA: TGTGCCAGCTCACCATCGGACAGGCGATTTGACTATGGCTACACCTTC
J gene: TRBJ2-1; clone size: .; D gene: .; V gene: TRBV6-5; CDR3 protein: CASSFAEEQFF; CDR3 DNA: TGTGCCAGCAGTTTTGCCGAAGAGCAGTTCTTC
J gene: TRBJ2-2; clone size: .; D gene: .; V gene: TRBV30; CDR3 protein: CAWSELGVTGELFF; CDR3 DNA: TGTGCCTGGAGTGAACTGGGAGTAACCGGGGAGCTGTTTTTT
J gene: TRBJ1-2; clone size: .; D gene: TRBD1; V gene: TRBV18; CDR3 protein: CASSPQGANYGYTF; CDR3 DNA: TGTGCCAGCTCACCTCAGGGGGCGAACTATGGCTACACCTTC
J gene: TRBJ1-1; clone size: many; D gene: .; V gene: TRBV5-4; CDR3 protein: CASGDSGWGTEAFF; CDR3 DNA: TGTGCCAGCGGGGACTCAGGGTGGGGCACTGAAGCTTTCTTT
J gene: TRBJ1-1; clone size: .; D gene: .; V gene: TRBV27; CDR3 protein: CASSFSIGGTEAFF; CDR3 DNA: TGTGCCAGCAGTTTCTCGATCGGAGGGACTGAAGCTTTCTTT
J gene: TRBJ1-5; clone size: .; D gene: TRBD1; V gene: TRBV28; CDR3 protein: CASSLVTGGSQPQHF; CDR3 DNA: TGTGCCAGCAGTTTAGTAACAGGGGGCAGTCAGCCCCAGCATTTT
J gene: TRBJ2-1; clone size: once; D gene: TRBD2; V gene: TRBV27; CDR3 protein: CASSLVSGRGDEQFF; CDR3 DNA: TGTGCCAGCAGTTTGGTTAGCGGGAGAGGCGATGAGCAGTTCTTC
J gene: TRBJ2-2; clone size: .; D gene: .; V gene: TRBV18; CDR3 protein: CASSPSGNTGELFF; CDR3 DNA: TGTGCCAGCTCACCATCGGGGAACACCGGGGAGCTGTTTTTT
J gene: TRBJ2-1; clone size: .; D gene: .; V gene: TRBV18; CDR3 protein: CASSPLEGSADNEQFF; CDR3 DNA: TGTGCCAGCTCACCCCTCGAGGGCTCCGCGGACAATGAGCAGTTCTTC